The rows below give T cell receptor beta chains drawn from one sample of a study of blood T cell repertoires in COVID-19. Repertoires were generated with immunoSEQ multiplex PCR, while TCRdb's copy carries only in-frame clones and drops some. The repertoire holds tens of thousands of clones, with around nine tenths as singletons. The source material was peripheral blood. The receptors derive from a human donor in a cohort sampled during active COVID-19. Both conserved end residues are part of each CDR3. Some rows mark clone size as missing; the rest say once, few, many or name a class of expanded clone.

TRBJ1-5 | TRBV9 | NA | CASSELGGSNQPQHF
TRBJ2-3 | TRBV5-5 | NA | CASSATGLSTDTQYF
TRBJ1-2 | TRBV6-1 | NA | CASSDRNYGYTF
TRBJ2-7 | TRBV30 | NA | CAWSLTGPYEQYF
TRBJ1-2 | TRBV2 | NA | CASRSYRAEGGYTF
TRBJ2-2 | TRBV5-4 | NA | CASSLYQGLNTGELFF
TRBJ1-1 | TRBV9 | NA | CASSSQGQGGTEAFF
TRBJ2-7 | TRBV6-2/TRBV6-3 | NA | CASSYGTFYEQYF
TRBJ1-4 | TRBV9 | NA | CASSDGQGNEKLFF
TRBJ1-1 | TRBV19 | NA | CASSPTGDGEAFF
TRBJ1-6 | TRBV7-2 | NA | CASSPPAPGRSSPLHF
TRBJ2-1 | TRBV6-5 | NA | CASSSPIYNEQFF
TRBJ2-5 | TRBV2 | NA | CASSEVGTGRQETQYF
TRBJ2-3 | TRBV19 | once | CASSIGLARSTDTQYF
TRBJ2-7 | TRBV12-5 | NA | CASGSGGTVYEQYF
TRBJ1-1 | TRBV3-1/TRBV3-2 | NA | CASSQGRGTEAFF